The table lists the clone carrying this TCR beta chain with many counts. Its antigen remains unknown. Mismatch with germline at one junction end may stem from a read error. This sample is part of a study of human T cells and chemical hapten exposure. Notes on the study in general: Alopecia was present in the donors, so their immune response may differ from healthy people's.

TCRdb reprocessed the RACE reads with MiXCR, giving one entry per CDR3 protein. Of roughly 180,000 distinct CDR3 sequences in the sample, roughly 15% were seen once. The time point here: patch test 1, 2 weeks after DPC sensitization. Treatment meaning: therapeutic diphenylcyclopropenone sensitization with weekly scalp DPC. Blood was collected ahead of every patch test applied. The CDR3 has 13 residues. Germline CDR1 and CDR2: SGHRS and YFSETQ. The sample in question was whole blood, obtained in connection with sensitization to the hapten diphenylcyclopropenone (DPC). This receptor was taken from a young woman with alopecia areata. Some clones in this sample may be carry-over from other donors' samples. The chain has TRBV5-1 and TRBJ1-1; unclear D gene. The CDR3 loop reads CASSLAGNTEAFF. DNA for the CDR3: TGTGCCAGCAGCTTGGCTGGGAACACTGAAGCTTTCTTT.